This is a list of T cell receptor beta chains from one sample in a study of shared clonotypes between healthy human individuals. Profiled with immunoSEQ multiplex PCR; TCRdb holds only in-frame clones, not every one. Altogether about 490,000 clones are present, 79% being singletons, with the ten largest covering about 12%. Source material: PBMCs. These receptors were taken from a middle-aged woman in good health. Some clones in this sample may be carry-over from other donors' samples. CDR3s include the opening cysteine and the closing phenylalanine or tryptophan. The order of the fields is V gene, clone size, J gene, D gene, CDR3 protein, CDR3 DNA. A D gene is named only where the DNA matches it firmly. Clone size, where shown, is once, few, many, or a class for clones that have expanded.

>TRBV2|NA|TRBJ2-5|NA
CASSIDRKETQYF
TGTGCCAGCAGTATCGACAGAAAAGAGACCCAGTACTTC
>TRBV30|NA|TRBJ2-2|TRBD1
CAWSRQGGTGELFF
TGTGCCTGGAGCCGACAGGGGGGCACCGGGGAGCTGTTTTTT
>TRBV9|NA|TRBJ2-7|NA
CASSADLVFYEQYF
TGTGCCAGCAGCGCCGACTTAGTGTTCTACGAGCAGTACTTC
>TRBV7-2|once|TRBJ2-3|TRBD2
CAVGLAGTSTDTQYF
TGTGCCGTCGGACTAGCGGGGACTAGCACAGATACGCAGTATTTT
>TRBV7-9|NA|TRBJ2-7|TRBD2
CASSSGRGLADSYEQYF
TGTGCCAGCAGCTCCGGGAGAGGACTAGCCGACTCCTACGAGCAGTACTTC
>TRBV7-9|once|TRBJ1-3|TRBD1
CASSAGTGGNTIYF
TGTGCCAGCAGCGCGGGGACAGGGGGAAACACCATATATTTT
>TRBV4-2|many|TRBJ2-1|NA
CASSQATRAEQFF
TGTGCCAGCAGCCAAGCGACTCGGGCGGAGCAGTTCTTC
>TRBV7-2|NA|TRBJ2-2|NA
CASSLSVGGYSGELFF
TGTGCCAGCAGCTTATCAGTAGGGGGATATAGCGGGGAGCTGTTTTTT
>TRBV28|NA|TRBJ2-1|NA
CASSPITRTSARGNNEQFF
TGTGCCAGCAGTCCCATAACACGAACTAGCGCGAGGGGGAACAATGAGCAGTTCTTC
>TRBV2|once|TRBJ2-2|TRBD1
CASSALGQENTGELFF
TGTGCCAGCAGTGCCCTGGGACAGGAGAACACCGGGGAGCTGTTTTTT
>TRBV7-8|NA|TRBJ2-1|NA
CASSFRRESYYNEQFF
TGTGCCAGCAGCTTTAGGCGGGAATCATACTACAATGAGCAGTTCTTC
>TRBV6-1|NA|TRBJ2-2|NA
CASPRGYTGELFF
TGTGCCAGCCCCAGGGGATACACCGGGGAGCTGTTTTTT
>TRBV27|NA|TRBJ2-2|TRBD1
CASSSTGATGTGELFF
TGTGCCAGCAGTTCGACAGGGGCAACGGGCACCGGGGAGCTGTTTTTT
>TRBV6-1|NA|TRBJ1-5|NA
CASSVGYSNQPQHF
TGTGCCAGCAGTGTGGGGTATAGCAATCAGCCCCAGCATTTT
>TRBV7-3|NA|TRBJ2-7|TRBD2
CASSPSGSTYEQYF
TGTGCCAGCAGCCCTAGCGGGAGTACATACGAGCAGTACTTC
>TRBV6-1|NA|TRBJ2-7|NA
CATIDGNYEQYF
TGTGCCACAATTGACGGGAACTACGAGCAGTACTTC